These 8 T cell receptor beta chains originate from one sample sequenced in a study of a mutant IDH1 vaccine in newly diagnosed glioma (dated by TCRdb to the early 2020s). Per the publication, the time point label means: week 23, last vaccination. Each vaccine dose, consisting of 300 ug of a 20-mer mutant IDH1 peptide in Montanide, was administered subcutaneously with topical imiquimod. Library prep was done by the immunoSEQ multiplex PCR assay. In TCRdb, the immuneACCESS table is reduced to in-frame sequences with V and J assigned. These tables do not hold every clone; where another copy was compared, an unresolved V gene accounts for under half, and the others remain unexplained. Across this sample there are approximately 60,000 clones, with roughly 85% seen only once. Approximately 4% of the sample lies in the top ten. These receptors' antigens are unknown. Material: PBMCs, obtained from a glioma patient whose treatment included an IDH1 peptide vaccine. The receptors shown here come from a man younger than 40 with glioma.

CDR3 residues: CASSQETGGRETQYF. The CDR3, as DNA: TGTGCCAGCAGCCAAGAGACGGGGGGTCGAGAGACCCAGTACTTC. The chain carries TRBV4-2 and TRBJ2-5, with 7 bases identical to TRBD2. The CDR3 runs to 15 residues. Germline CDR1 and CDR2: LGHNA and YNFKEQ. V shed 0 bases and J 4 bases; nucleotides not matched to a gene: 5.

This clone showed up just once. This chain uses TRBV6-5 with TRBJ1-1; D is possibly TRBD1 (5 bases). Trimming cost V 2 bases and J 4 bases, with 14 bases left between them. Germline CDR1 is MNHEY and CDR2 is SVGAGI. This CDR3 has 15 amino acids. This chain's CDR3 is CASSYGAGYGTEAFF. The DNA of the CDR3 is TGTGCCAGCAGTTACGGGGCCGGTTACGGCACTGAAGCTTTCTTT.

The V call is TRBV6-5, the J call TRBJ1-1; TRBD1 matches at 7 bases. Per germline, CDR1 MNHEY and CDR2 SVGAGI. The CDR3 has 13 residues. Germline trimming cut 6 bases from V and 1 base from J; bases unmatched to any gene: 2. The CDR3 bases are TGTGCCAGCAGACGACAGGGGAACACTGAAGCTTTCTTT. This gives the protein CASRRQGNTEAFF.

The chain uses TRBV4-2 and TRBJ2-7, with a weak D call TRBD2 (6 bases). Per the germline V gene, CDR1 is LGHNA and CDR2 is YNFKEQ. Deletions cut 4 bases from V and 2 bases from J, with 15 bases between. The CDR3 loop spans 15 amino acids. CDR3 protein: CASSPLAVPTYEQYF. Here the CDR3 DNA reads TGTGCCAGCAGCCCGTTAGCGGTGCCAACCTACGAGCAGTACTTC.

This chain joins TRBV28 and TRBJ1-5, with D hard to call. CDR3 length: 16 residues. Trimming took 2 bases from V and 3 from J, leaving 14 bases between them. The V gene's germline CDR1 is MDHEN and CDR2 SYDVKM. CDR3: CASSLVARRLNQPQHF. DNA for the CDR3: TGTGCCAGCAGTTTAGTTGCCAGAAGACTCAATCAGCCCCAGCATTTT.

This clone was observed a handful of times. The genes are TRBV28 and TRBJ1-1; 8 nucleotides line up with TRBD1. The germline gives CDR1 MDHEN, CDR2 SYDVKM. J gave up 4 bases and V 1 base, and 8 bases lay outside the gene matches. The CDR3 has 16 residues. DNA of the CDR3: TGTGCCAGCAGTTTATCCCCGACAGGGGTAACCACTGAAGCTTTCTTT. Residues: CASSLSPTGVTTEAFF.

The chain employs TRBV6-1 and TRBJ2-5; the D gene is possibly TRBD2 (6 bases). The J call is in doubt because the DNA end fits TRBJ2-7 better. This CDR3 has 14 residues. From germline, CDR1 is MNHNS and CDR2 SASEGT. CDR3 sequence reads: CASSGGESSYEQYF. In nucleotides, the CDR3 is TGTGCCAGCAGCGGGGGAGAGTCGTCCTACGAGCAGTACTTC.

The chain employs TRBV5-4 and TRBJ2-7; D remains ambiguous. Trimming stripped 0 bases from V and 2 bases from J, with 6 bases between. This CDR3 region has 13 residues. The germline gives CDR1 SGHNT, CDR2 YYREEE (reference sequence). Written as DNA, the CDR3 is TGTGCCAGCAGCTTGGGGTCGGCCTACGAGCAGTACTTC. Translated, it gives CASSLGSAYEQYF.